What follows are 19 T cell receptor beta chains derived from one specimen sequenced in a study of glioma-infiltrating T cells. Using RNA template, CDR3s of TCR alpha and beta were amplified with iRepertoire arm-PCR. TCRdb re-derived calls from the multiplex PCR reads in MiXCR, one entry per CDR3 protein. The profile shows around 150,000 distinct CDR3 sequences, about two fifths of them singletons. The sample taken for sequencing was glioma tissue, nonneoplastic brain tissue, or PBMCs (not recorded which). These receptors all stem from a human donor with low-grade glioma or glioblastoma, undergoing nonglioma brain surgery, or in good health (not recorded which).

The V call is TRBV11-2, the J call TRBJ2-7, with 7 nucleotides matching TRBD2. This CDR3 has 14 amino acids. In germline, CDR1 is SGHAT, CDR2 FQNNGV. The ends lost 2 bases at V and 3 bases at J; junction bases unmatched: 4. The CDR3 spells CASSLRLAVYEQYF. The CDR3 DNA reads as TGTGCCAGCAGCTTAAGACTAGCTGTCTACGAGCAGTACTTC.

This clonotype was counted a few times. The gene calls are TRBV3-1 and TRBJ2-3; unclear D gene. Between the trimmed V and J ends, which lost 3 bases and 10 bases, there was a span of 11 bases. The germline V gene encodes CDR1 LGHDT and CDR2 YNNKEL (reference sequence). CDR3 size: 12 residues. The chain's CDR3 is CASSQAQDPQYF. The CDR3, as DNA: TGTGCCAGCAGCCAGGCCCAGGATCCGCAGTATTTT.

The gene calls are TRBV4-1 and TRBJ2-5, with 12 bases identical to TRBD2. Losses at the gene ends were 2 bases for V and 4 bases for J; bases not matched to a gene: 11. Germline loops: CDR1 MGHRA, CDR2 YSYEKL. CDR3 length: 18 amino acids. CDR3 amino acids: CASSQSRLAGVGGETQYF. Here the CDR3 DNA reads TGCGCCAGCAGCCAAAGCCGACTAGCGGGAGTAGGGGGAGAGACCCAGTACTTC.

This clonotype has a handful of counts. The CDR3 sequence is CASSYRGFATNYGYTF. In DNA form, the CDR3 reads TGTGCCAGCAGCTACAGGGGGTTCGCTACCAACTATGGCTACACCTTC. The rearrangement joins TRBV28 to TRBJ1-2; 8 nucleotides agree with TRBD1. V gave up 6 bases and J gave up 2 bases; unmatched junction bases: 11. The CDR3 loop spans 16 amino acids. Germline V CDR1 and CDR2: MDHEN, SYDVKM.

The rearrangement uses TRBV14 and TRBJ2-3; D is uncertain. Germline assignment: CDR1 SGHDN and CDR2 FVKESK. The CDR3 loop spans 18 amino acids. V was pared by 6 bases and J by 2 bases, with 24 bases between. The DNA of the CDR3 is TGTGCCAGCAGAAGTACACGTACCCGTGGAATGGACACAGATACGCAGTATTTT. It translates to CASRSTRTRGMDTDTQYF.

The chain couples TRBV12-3 or TRBV12-4 to TRBJ2-7, with TRBD1 identical over 11 bases. CDR3 size: 16 residues. Trimming took 2 bases from V and 1 from J; bases not matched to a gene: 4. This CDR3 is CASSLWTGGKSYEQYF. Here the CDR3 DNA reads TGTGCCAGCAGTTTATGGACAGGGGGCAAATCCTACGAGCAGTACTTC.

The chain uses TRBV9 and TRBJ2-1, with D possibly being TRBD2 (6 bases). V was pared by 4 bases and J by 9 bases, with 17 bases between. The CDR3 has 14 amino acids. CDR1 and CDR2 from the germline V gene are SGDLS and YYNGEE. The CDR3 region has the DNA TGTGCCAGCAGCTTAGAGGGACTTGCAACTGAGCAGTTCTTC. This encodes CASSLEGLATEQFF.

In this sample, this clonotype turned up a few times. The chain couples TRBV6-2 or TRBV6-3 to TRBJ2-1; D is unclear. The V end lost 2 bases, the J end lost 7 bases, and 6 bases lay between the germline ends. The CDR3 runs to 12 residues. Germline V lookup: CDR1 MNHEY, CDR2 SVGEGT. The CDR3 sequence is CASSYRDNEQFF. The CDR3 nucleotides are TGTGCCAGCAGTTACAGGGATAATGAGCAGTTCTTC.

The sample holds many counts of this clonotype. The chain is built from TRBV20-1 and TRBJ1-2, with 12 bases lining up with TRBD1. The CDR3 consists of 15 residues. V shed 5 bases, J shed 7 bases, and the junction held 11 bases outside the gene matches. Germline CDR1 and CDR2: DFQATT and SNEGSKA (reference sequence). The CDR3 protein is CSAPGTGGAVVGYTF. The CDR3, as DNA: TGCAGTGCTCCAGGGACAGGGGGCGCGGTTGTTGGCTACACCTTC.

To note about this clonotype: This may come from a read error, since a much larger clone is one base off. The chain links TRBV20-1 to TRBJ2-7, with no clear D. Trimming removed 1 base at V and 7 bases at J, with 11 bases between. Per the germline V gene, CDR1 is DFQATT and CDR2 is SNEGSKA (reference sequence). The CDR3 runs to 12 residues. This CDR3 reads CSARGTANEQYF. The CDR3 region has the DNA TGCAGTGCTAGAGGGACGGCCAATGAGCAGTACTTC.

The rearrangement links TRBV2 to TRBJ2-2; 7 nucleotides align to TRBD1. Germline V gene lookup returns CDR1 SNHLY and CDR2 FYNNEI. The CDR3 sequence is 15 residues long. J lost 1 base, V lost 5 bases, and 4 bases had no gene match. CDR3 nucleotides: TGTGCCAGCAGTCTTGGACAGGTGAACACCGGGGAGCTGTTTTTT. Translation: CASSLGQVNTGELFF.

This sequence joins TRBV20-1 and TRBJ2-3; either TRBD1 or TRBD2 may fit D (6 bases each). Germline-derived CDR1 and CDR2 are DFQATT and SNEGSKA (reference sequence). The CDR3 consists of 13 residues. V lost 8 bases to trimming and J lost 5 bases, with 17 bases between them. CDR3 sequence reads: CSPKLGGGDTQYF. The CDR3 DNA is TGCAGTCCTAAGCTAGGGGGAGGAGATACGCAGTATTTT.

This clonotype was seen many times. The chain is built from TRBV7-3 and TRBJ1-1; D is unresolved. Per the germline V gene, CDR1 is SGHTA and CDR2 is FQGTGA. The CDR3 is 13 amino acids. Deletions cut 3 bases from V and 3 bases from J, with 8 bases between. The CDR3 DNA reads TGTGCCAGCAGCTTTTTCCCAGACACTGAAGCTTTCTTT. It specifies CASSFFPDTEAFF.

The gene calls are TRBV10-2 and TRBJ1-1; maybe TRBD1 (5 bases). This CDR3 is built from 13 residues. V gave up 4 bases and J gave up 9 bases, with 15 bases separating them. CDR1 and CDR2 (germline): WSHSY, SAAADI. As DNA, the CDR3 is TGCGCCAGCAGTGGGCCGAGTCGGACAAAAGCTTTCTTT. Its translation: CASSGPSRTKAFF.

This rearrangement joins TRBV14 to TRBJ1-1; 7 bases line up with TRBD1. The CDR3 covers 15 residues. Germline-derived CDR1 and CDR2 are SGHDN and FVKESK. The ends lost 4 bases at V and 4 bases at J; junction bases unmatched: 9. CDR3 coding DNA: TGTGCCAGCAGCCCCACGACAGGGATGGTCACTGAAGCTTTCTTT. Translation gives CASSPTTGMVTEAFF.

This clonotype was recorded many times. The V and J genes are TRBV27 and TRBJ2-3, with D hard to call. CDR1 MNHEY and CDR2 SMNVEV come from the germline V gene (reference sequence). This CDR3 is built from 15 residues. Trimming stripped 5 bases from V and 0 bases from J, with 12 bases between. The CDR3 loop is CASSPYSRSTDTQYF. Here the CDR3 DNA reads TGTGCCAGCAGTCCATACAGCCGTAGCACAGATACGCAGTATTTT.

V is TRBV4-1 and J is TRBJ2-3, with 9 bases matching TRBD2. V shed 0 bases, J shed 5 bases, and the junction held 9 bases outside the gene matches. The germline gives CDR1 MGHRA, CDR2 YSYEKL. The CDR3 sequence is 17 residues long. The CDR3: CASSQDPGLARGDTQYF. In DNA form, the CDR3 reads TGCGCCAGCAGCCAAGATCCTGGACTAGCGCGAGGAGATACGCAGTATTTT.

This clonotype was seen more than once but under ten times. The chain uses TRBV15 and TRBJ2-1, with TRBD2 identical over 7 bases. The V segment lost 5 bases and the J segment 4 bases; nucleotides outside the gene matches: 8. This CDR3 is 15 amino acids long. Germline CDR1 LNHNV, CDR2 YYDKDF (reference sequence). This CDR3 reads CATSLGGMDYNEQFF. CDR3 bases: TGTGCCACCAGCCTGGGGGGGATGGATTACAATGAGCAGTTCTTC.

This clonotype was picked up one time. A much larger clone is a single base away; this may be a read error. The chain is built from TRBV6-2 or TRBV6-3 and TRBJ1-2; D unresolved. Germline V gene data show CDR1 as MNHEY and CDR2 as SVGEGT. The CDR3 covers 14 residues. DNA of the CDR3: TGTGCCAGCAGTTACCGCCAGGAATACTATGTCTACACCTTC. Amino acid sequence: CASSYRQEYYVYTF.